A single sample is the source of the 5 T cell receptor beta chains below, sequenced in a study of regulatory and conventional T cells in RAG deficiency (TCRdb year 2017). The library was built by means of the immunoSEQ multiplex PCR assay. TCRdb provides this immuneACCESS table in a form limited to in-frame rearrangements. Some clones are lacking; in checked studies, under half of them reflect an unresolved V gene, and why the rest are absent is not known. In all, the sample holds fewer than 40,000 clones, and approximately 96% of those were seen once. The ten largest clonotypes hold about 0.35% of the sample. Conventional CD4+ T cells were purified from blood as CD25-low CD127-high cells before genomic DNA extraction. These data also formed part of another study, on regulatory T cells. The second source states: For the multiplex PCR, 52 forward TRBV primers and 13 reverse TRBJ primers were used, and amplification bias was corrected with both assay-based and computational methods.

The specimen sequenced was CD25- CD4+ T cells sorted from blood. The receptors stem from a human donor in good health.

The CDR3 region has the DNA TGTGCCAGCAGCTTGGGGGTTGGCGGCTACGAGCAGTACTTC. Amino acids: CASSLGVGGYEQYF. The chain couples TRBV5-5 to TRBJ2-7; D not resolved. V was pared by 0 bases and J by 3 bases, with 10 bases between. This CDR3 region has 14 residues. Germline CDR1 is SGHKS and CDR2 is YYEKEE (reference sequence).

This chain connects TRBV20-1 to TRBJ2-7; tentative D call: TRBD2 (5 bases). This CDR3 has 11 residues. Per germline, CDR1 DFQATT and CDR2 SNEGSKA (reference sequence). Trimming cost V 6 bases and J 5 bases, with 11 bases left between them. The CDR3 bases are TGCAGTGCCAATCAGAGGGACGAGCAGTACTTC. It specifies CSANQRDEQYF.

The chain has TRBV5-1 and TRBJ1-1; no clear D gene. Looked up from germline, CDR1 is SGHRS and CDR2 is YFSETQ. V was trimmed by 3 bases and J by 4 bases, leaving 16 bases between them. The CDR3 has 15 amino acids. CDR3 DNA: TGCGCCAGCAGCTACGGACTCGTGGGAGGCACTGAAGCTTTCTTT. This translates into CASSYGLVGGTEAFF. Looking up the rest from reference TRBV5-1 and TRBJ1-1 gives the full variable domain: KAGVTQTPRYLIKTRGQQVTLSCSPISGHRSVSWYQQTPGQGLQFLFEYFSETQRNKGNFPGRFSGRQFSNSRSEMNVSTLELGDSALYLCASSYGLVGGTEAFFGQGTRLTVV.

V is TRBV7-2 and J is TRBJ1-5, with a tentative D call TRBD1 (6 bases). The germline V and J ends were trimmed by 2 bases and 7 bases, with 15 bases remaining between them. This CDR3 comprises 15 residues. CDR1 is SGHTA, CDR2 FQGNSA, per germline. CDR3 in DNA: TGTGCCAGCAGCTTATGGGCAGGGGTAGAACAGCCCCAGCATTTT. Its translation: CASSLWAGVEQPQHF.

The chain links TRBV5-1 to TRBJ2-7, with a possible D match to TRBD1 (5 bases). Trimming took 0 bases from V and 5 from J, leaving 12 bases between them. The CDR3 has 14 residues. In germline, CDR1 is SGHRS, CDR2 YFSETQ. This CDR3 reads CASSLVAGSNEQYF. In DNA form, the CDR3 reads TGCGCCAGCAGCTTGGTGGCAGGGTCGAACGAGCAGTACTTC. Together with reference TRBV5-1 and TRBJ2-7, the CDR3 gives the full variable domain: KAGVTQTPRYLIKTRGQQVTLSCSPISGHRSVSWYQQTPGQGLQFLFEYFSETQRNKGNFPGRFSGRQFSNSRSEMNVSTLELGDSALYLCASSLVAGSNEQYFGPGTRLTVT.